One and the same sample provided the 13 T cell receptor beta chains below, sequenced in a study of cytomegalovirus exposure and HLA in healthy donors. TCRdb's table, derived via immunoSEQ multiplex PCR, lists solely in-frame clones and lacks some. Of 57,000 or so clones in the sample, 90% to 96% were seen once. Sequenced: PBMCs. All receptors derive from a man aged 18 to 35 in good health and CMV-seronegative.

The chain joins TRBV28 to TRBJ2-1, with D uncertain. V lost 6 bases, J lost 5 bases, and 17 bases lay in between. The V gene's germline CDR1 is MDHEN and CDR2 SYDVKM. The CDR3 is 15 residues long. This CDR3 reads CASSPVGAANNEQFF. The DNA of the CDR3 is TGTGCCAGCAGCCCCGTGGGCGCTGCCAACAATGAGCAGTTCTTC.

Written as DNA, the CDR3 is TGTGCCAGCAGCGAGAACAGGGGGACCTACGAGCAGTACTTC. Translating it yields CASSENRGTYEQYF. The rearrangement links TRBV7-9 to TRBJ2-7, with 8 bases identical to TRBD1. V lost 5 bases, J lost 2 bases, and 5 bases stayed unmatched. The CDR3 is 14 residues long. The germline CDR1 and CDR2 sequences are SEHNR and FQNEAQ (reference sequence).

The V and J genes are TRBV27 and TRBJ1-2; a possible D gene is TRBD1 (6 bases). Deletions cut 0 bases from V and 6 bases from J, with 11 bases between. This CDR3 comprises 14 residues. Per germline, CDR1 MNHEY and CDR2 SMNVEV (reference sequence). DNA of the CDR3: TGTGCCAGCAGTTTATCCAGGGGCGGGCATGGCTACACCTTC. This gives the protein CASSLSRGGHGYTF.

The chain is built from TRBV5-1 and TRBJ2-5; 9 nucleotides align to TRBD2. Germline CDR1 reads SGHRS; CDR2 reads YFSETQ. The J segment lost 0 bases and the V segment lost 4 bases, leaving 10 bases of the junction unmatched. The CDR3 loop spans 17 amino acids. The CDR3 DNA sequence: TGCGCCAGCAGCCCACGTGGACTAGCGCAGTACCAAGAGACCCAGTACTTC. Its protein is CASSPRGLAQYQETQYF.

The rearrangement uses TRBV5-1 and TRBJ2-7, with 9 bases fitting TRBD1. This CDR3 is built from 15 residues. V lost 4 bases to trimming and J lost 7 bases; unmatched junction nucleotides: 12. The V gene's germline CDR1 is SGHRS and CDR2 YFSETQ. The CDR3, as DNA: TGCGCCAGCAGCCCCCGGGACAGGGCACTTGAAGAGCAGTACTTC. Amino acid sequence: CASSPRDRALEEQYF. The full variable domain, in which reference TRBV5-1 and TRBJ2-7 provide the parts outside the CDR3, is KAGVTQTPRYLIKTRGQQVTLSCSPISGHRSVSWYQQTPGQGLQFLFEYFSETQRNKGNFPGRFSGRQFSNSRSEMNVSTLELGDSALYLCASSPRDRALEEQYFGPGTRLTVT.

The CDR3 spells CASIPDRGYRGTEAFF. The CDR3 nucleotides are TGTGCCAGCATCCCGGACAGGGGGTACCGAGGCACTGAAGCTTTCTTT. The chain is built from TRBV5-6 and TRBJ1-1; 10 nucleotides agree with TRBD1. This CDR3 is built from 16 residues. CDR1 SGHDT and CDR2 YYEEEE come from the germline V gene. V dropped 6 bases and J dropped 4; count of bases not matched to a gene: 12.

V gene TRBV27 combines with J gene TRBJ1-1; D ambiguous. From germline, CDR1 is MNHEY and CDR2 SMNVEV (reference sequence). The ends were cut back, 3 bases at V and 1 base at J, with 9 bases in the middle. The CDR3 is 14 residues long. The chain's CDR3 is CASSLTLGNTEAFF. The CDR3 DNA reads TGTGCCAGCAGTTTGACTCTGGGGAACACTGAAGCTTTCTTT.

The J gene is TRBJ2-7, the V gene TRBV21-1; TRBD2 was called by the table and not checked on the DNA. TRBV21-1 is an annotated pseudogene. The CDR3 totals 16 residues. In DNA, the CDR3 is TGTGCCAGCAGCAAAGTAAGACTAGCGGGAGGGCCTAAGCAGTACTTC. Protein: CASSKVRLAGGPKQYF.

The chain employs TRBV7-9 and TRBJ2-7, with D possibly being TRBD1 (7 bases). Germline V lookup: CDR1 SEHNR, CDR2 FQNEAQ (reference sequence). The CDR3 is 16 residues long. V was shortened by 3 bases and J by 6 bases, with 21 bases between the two germline ends. The CDR3 DNA follows: TGTGCCAGCAGCTTGGGGGGCGAGGGGGCAATGGGCGAGCAGTACTTC. Its translation: CASSLGGEGAMGEQYF.

The V and J genes are TRBV11-2 and TRBJ2-7; a possible D gene is TRBD2 (6 bases). Germline assignment: CDR1 SGHAT and CDR2 FQNNGV. Trimming took 6 bases from V and 3 from J, leaving 12 bases between them. This CDR3 comprises 13 residues. CDR3 in DNA: TGTGCCAGCAGTTCCGGGACTGACTACGAGCAGTACTTC. Its translation is CASSSGTDYEQYF.

This chain connects TRBV7-9 to TRBJ2-1; 9 nucleotides match TRBD2. V shed 5 bases and J 4 bases; nucleotides not matched to a gene: 6. This CDR3 is built from 15 residues. Germline lookup yields CDR1 SEHNR and CDR2 FQNEAQ (reference sequence). CDR3 protein: CASSPGTSFYNEQFF. In DNA, the CDR3 is TGTGCCAGCAGCCCCGGGACTAGCTTTTACAATGAGCAGTTCTTC.

V gene TRBV7-2 combines with J gene TRBJ2-1; 11 bases line up with TRBD2. The V gene's germline CDR1 is SGHTA and CDR2 FQGNSA. The CDR3 runs 16 residues. After removal of 2 bases from V and 7 bases from J, the junction contained 7 bases not matched to a gene. The CDR3 coding sequence is TGTGCCAGCAGCTTAAGGGTAGCGGGAGGGCTAAATGAGCAGTTCTTC. It codes for CASSLRVAGGLNEQFF.

This chain links TRBV28 with TRBJ1-4, with D tentatively TRBD1 (5 bases). V was pared by 2 bases and J by 0 bases, with 16 bases between. Germline values: CDR1 MDHEN, CDR2 SYDVKM. This CDR3 region has 18 residues. CDR3 DNA: TGTGCCAGCAGTTTACGCCTGGGGCAGGCAACAACTAATGAAAAACTGTTTTTT. As protein: CASSLRLGQATTNEKLFF.